This is a list of T cell receptor beta chains from one sample in a study of blood T cell repertoires in COVID-19. Generated by immunoSEQ multiplex PCR, the TCRdb table keeps only in-frame clones and is missing some. There are roughly 300,000 clones in the sample; 80% to 90% occur only once, and approximately 7.8% lies in the top ten. The sequencing sample was made of peripheral blood. These receptors originate from a woman between 45 and 60 years old who had recovered from COVID-19. The CDR3 runs from the conserved cysteine through the conserved F or W. Each record gives: CDR3 DNA, CDR3 protein, J gene, D gene, V gene, clone size. The D gene is left open where the match is weak. The size of a clone is reported for some rows only, either as once, few or many, or as a class for expanded clones.

CDR3 DNA: TGTGCCAGCAGACACATACAGGGGGCCCAAGAGACCCAGTACTTC
CDR3 protein: CASRHIQGAQETQYF
J gene: TRBJ2-5
D gene: TRBD1
V gene: TRBV7-2
clone size: -

CDR3 DNA: TGTGCCAGCAGCCACGCTATACTGAGGCAGTTCTTC
CDR3 protein: CASSHAILRQFF
J gene: TRBJ2-1
D gene: -
V gene: TRBV14
clone size: -

CDR3 DNA: TGTGCCACCAAGGGGGGGTTGAGCACTGAAGCTTTCTTT
CDR3 protein: CATKGGLSTEAFF
J gene: TRBJ1-1
D gene: -
V gene: TRBV2
clone size: few

CDR3 DNA: TGTGCCAGCAGCTCCCCGGGACAGAGCTACGAGCAGTACTTC
CDR3 protein: CASSSPGQSYEQYF
J gene: TRBJ2-7
D gene: TRBD1
V gene: TRBV7-6
clone size: -

CDR3 DNA: TGTGCCAGCAGCCCGGGGGGGCGGTCCTACGAGCAGTACTTC
CDR3 protein: CASSPGGRSYEQYF
J gene: TRBJ2-7
D gene: TRBD2
V gene: TRBV9
clone size: -

CDR3 DNA: TGTGCCAGCAGCTTAGCCACCGGGACAGGGCGATTTCGGAACACCGGGGAGCTGTTTTTT
CDR3 protein: CASSLATGTGRFRNTGELFF
J gene: TRBJ2-2
D gene: TRBD1
V gene: TRBV7-6
clone size: -

CDR3 DNA: TGTGCCAGCAGCTCGGGACAGGGGGATTTTAAGGGCTACACCTTC
CDR3 protein: CASSSGQGDFKGYTF
J gene: TRBJ1-2
D gene: TRBD1
V gene: TRBV28
clone size: -

CDR3 DNA: TGTGCCAGCAGCGCAGGGGGAGATACGCAGTATTTT
CDR3 protein: CASSAGGDTQYF
J gene: TRBJ2-3
D gene: TRBD1
V gene: TRBV7-8
clone size: -

CDR3 DNA: TGTGCCAGCTTTTACCGGGACAGGGGTATGACTGAAGCTTTCTTT
CDR3 protein: CASFYRDRGMTEAFF
J gene: TRBJ1-1
D gene: TRBD1
V gene: TRBV6-4
clone size: -

CDR3 DNA: TGTGCCAGCAGCCGAGAGGCAGGGGGCAGGGAGACCCAGTACTTC
CDR3 protein: CASSREAGGRETQYF
J gene: TRBJ2-5
D gene: TRBD1
V gene: TRBV5-6
clone size: -

CDR3 DNA: TGCGCCAGCAGCTTCGGGGACTCCCACAATGAGCAGTTCTTC
CDR3 protein: CASSFGDSHNEQFF
J gene: TRBJ2-1
D gene: -
V gene: TRBV5-1
clone size: few

CDR3 DNA: TGCAGCGTTGGGCGGCGGATGAACACTGAAGCTTTCTTT
CDR3 protein: CSVGRRMNTEAFF
J gene: TRBJ1-1
D gene: -
V gene: TRBV29-1
clone size: -

CDR3 DNA: TGTGCCAGCAGCTTAGAGTTAGCGGTAACAGATACGCAGTATTTT
CDR3 protein: CASSLELAVTDTQYF
J gene: TRBJ2-3
D gene: -
V gene: TRBV7-2
clone size: -

CDR3 DNA: TGTGCCAGCAGGGGGGGACCTTCCAGCTATGGCTACACCTTC
CDR3 protein: CASRGGPSSYGYTF
J gene: TRBJ1-2
D gene: -
V gene: TRBV2
clone size: -

CDR3 DNA: TGTGCCAGCTGTTCGGATAGGGGAGGTGGCTACACCTTC
CDR3 protein: CASCSDRGGGYTF
J gene: TRBJ1-2
D gene: -
V gene: TRBV6-5
clone size: once

CDR3 DNA: TGTGCCAGCAGCCCAGGACTAGCGGGTCTAAACGAGCAGTACTTC
CDR3 protein: CASSPGLAGLNEQYF
J gene: TRBJ2-7
D gene: TRBD2
V gene: TRBV9
clone size: -

CDR3 DNA: TGTGCCAGCAGCTTGGCAGGGTCTAATGGCTACACCTTC
CDR3 protein: CASSLAGSNGYTF
J gene: TRBJ1-2
D gene: -
V gene: TRBV5-4
clone size: -

CDR3 DNA: TGTGCCAGTAGTAAGGGGGGAGGGCTGGAGACCCAGTACTTC
CDR3 protein: CASSKGGGLETQYF
J gene: TRBJ2-5
D gene: -
V gene: TRBV19
clone size: -

CDR3 DNA: TGTGCCAGCAGCACATCACTTCGGGGCACTGAAGCTTTCTTT
CDR3 protein: CASSTSLRGTEAFF
J gene: TRBJ1-1
D gene: -
V gene: TRBV11-2
clone size: -

CDR3 DNA: TGTGCCAGCAGTTACTTTCGGGGGTTGAACACTGAAGCTTTCTTT
CDR3 protein: CASSYFRGLNTEAFF
J gene: TRBJ1-1
D gene: -
V gene: TRBV6-2/TRBV6-3
clone size: -

CDR3 DNA: TGTGCCAGCAGCGTAGACCAGGGGCATGGCTACACCTTC
CDR3 protein: CASSVDQGHGYTF
J gene: TRBJ1-2
D gene: -
V gene: TRBV7-9
clone size: -

CDR3 DNA: TGTGCCAGCCGAAAGATCAGACCGGGACTAGCGGGAGAGACCCAGTACTTC
CDR3 protein: CASRKIRPGLAGETQYF
J gene: TRBJ2-5
D gene: TRBD2
V gene: TRBV28
clone size: few

CDR3 DNA: TGTGCCAGCAGCTGGGGGGTTGGAGGGGACGAGCAGTACTTC
CDR3 protein: CASSWGVGGDEQYF
J gene: TRBJ2-7
D gene: -
V gene: TRBV5-4
clone size: -

CDR3 DNA: TGCAGCGCCTCGGACAGGGCAAAAGGGGAAAAACTGTTTTTT
CDR3 protein: CSASDRAKGEKLFF
J gene: TRBJ1-4
D gene: TRBD1
V gene: TRBV29-1
clone size: -

CDR3 DNA: TGTGCCAGCAGTTCACTATACGAGCAGTACTTC
CDR3 protein: CASSSLYEQYF
J gene: TRBJ2-7
D gene: -
V gene: TRBV6-2/TRBV6-3
clone size: -

CDR3 DNA: TGTGCCAGCAGACAGGGACTAGCGTTGACCTACGAGCAGTACTTC
CDR3 protein: CASRQGLALTYEQYF
J gene: TRBJ2-7
D gene: TRBD2
V gene: TRBV7-6
clone size: once

CDR3 DNA: TGTGCCACCGCCCGGGACAGGGACAATGAGCAGTTCTTC
CDR3 protein: CATARDRDNEQFF
J gene: TRBJ2-1
D gene: TRBD1
V gene: TRBV6-4
clone size: -

CDR3 DNA: TGTGCCAGCAGTTTCGGCGGGATCAACTTGTGGGAGCAGTACTTC
CDR3 protein: CASSFGGINLWEQYF
J gene: TRBJ2-7
D gene: -
V gene: TRBV28
clone size: -

CDR3 DNA: TGCAGCGTTGGGGAGGGGAGGTATGGCTACACCTTC
CDR3 protein: CSVGEGRYGYTF
J gene: TRBJ1-2
D gene: -
V gene: TRBV29-1
clone size: -

CDR3 DNA: TGTGCCAGCAGATTAAGGACAGAGGACTATGGCTACACCTTC
CDR3 protein: CASRLRTEDYGYTF
J gene: TRBJ1-2
D gene: -
V gene: TRBV7-2
clone size: -

CDR3 DNA: TGCGCCAGCAGCGTGACAGGGGACCCCGGCTATGGCTACACCTTC
CDR3 protein: CASSVTGDPGYGYTF
J gene: TRBJ1-2
D gene: TRBD1
V gene: TRBV5-1
clone size: -

CDR3 DNA: TGTGCCAGTACCATCTCAGGGATTTGGAATCAGCCCCAGCATTTT
CDR3 protein: CASTISGIWNQPQHF
J gene: TRBJ1-5
D gene: -
V gene: TRBV19
clone size: -

CDR3 DNA: TGTGCCAGCAGTTACCTGGGACAGGGAGGAAACACCATATATTTT
CDR3 protein: CASSYLGQGGNTIYF
J gene: TRBJ1-3
D gene: TRBD1
V gene: TRBV6-5
clone size: -

CDR3 DNA: TGTGCCAGCAGCTCGGGACTGATCAATCAGCCCCAGCATTTT
CDR3 protein: CASSSGLINQPQHF
J gene: TRBJ1-5
D gene: -
V gene: TRBV7-2
clone size: -

CDR3 DNA: TGTGCCAGCAGTGACTCGAGTACAGGGGGAGCCGGGGGCCATGGCTACACCTTC
CDR3 protein: CASSDSSTGGAGGHGYTF
J gene: TRBJ1-2
D gene: TRBD1
V gene: TRBV6-4
clone size: -

CDR3 DNA: TGTGCCAGTACTCAGGACAGGTCCTATGGCTACACCTTC
CDR3 protein: CASTQDRSYGYTF
J gene: TRBJ1-2
D gene: TRBD1
V gene: TRBV19
clone size: -

CDR3 DNA: TGTGCCAGCAGGTCCCATTCATGGCGGCAAGTTAGCAATCAGCCCCAGCATTTT
CDR3 protein: CASRSHSWRQVSNQPQHF
J gene: TRBJ1-5
D gene: -
V gene: TRBV28
clone size: -

CDR3 DNA: TGTGCCAGCAGCCCAGTTACGACAGGGGGCGTCTACGAGCAGTACTTC
CDR3 protein: CASSPVTTGGVYEQYF
J gene: TRBJ2-7
D gene: TRBD1
V gene: TRBV5-4
clone size: -

CDR3 DNA: TGTGCCAGCCGGACAGGGCACACTGAAGCTTTCTTT
CDR3 protein: CASRTGHTEAFF
J gene: TRBJ1-1
D gene: TRBD1
V gene: TRBV28
clone size: once

CDR3 DNA: TGTGCCAGCAGCGTGTCACAGGGAGGGAATGAAAAACTGTTTTTT
CDR3 protein: CASSVSQGGNEKLFF
J gene: TRBJ1-4
D gene: -
V gene: TRBV9
clone size: -

CDR3 DNA: TGTGCCAGCAGTGAAGCTAGTGTCGATGAGACCCAGTACTTC
CDR3 protein: CASSEASVDETQYF
J gene: TRBJ2-5
D gene: -
V gene: TRBV2
clone size: -

CDR3 DNA: TGTGCCAGTAGTATTCAGGGTTCCGCAGATACGCAGTATTTT
CDR3 protein: CASSIQGSADTQYF
J gene: TRBJ2-3
D gene: -
V gene: TRBV19
clone size: -

CDR3 DNA: TGTGCCAGCAGTTTGGAGCGGGGGGCCACAGATACGCAGTATTTT
CDR3 protein: CASSLERGATDTQYF
J gene: TRBJ2-3
D gene: TRBD2
V gene: TRBV28
clone size: -

CDR3 DNA: TGTGCCAGCAGTGAGGAGCGAGAATACAATGAGCAGTTCTTC
CDR3 protein: CASSEEREYNEQFF
J gene: TRBJ2-1
D gene: -
V gene: TRBV2
clone size: -

CDR3 DNA: TGTGCCAGTACTCCGGGACAGCAGGGCAATGAGCAGTTCTTC
CDR3 protein: CASTPGQQGNEQFF
J gene: TRBJ2-1
D gene: TRBD1
V gene: TRBV19
clone size: -

CDR3 DNA: TGTGCCAGCAGCTCTAGCGGGGTTAACATAGCCTACGAGCAGTACTTC
CDR3 protein: CASSSSGVNIAYEQYF
J gene: TRBJ2-7
D gene: TRBD2
V gene: TRBV11-2
clone size: once

CDR3 DNA: TGTGCCAGCAGTTCCCTAGCGGGAGGCGAGACCCAGTACTTC
CDR3 protein: CASSSLAGGETQYF
J gene: TRBJ2-5
D gene: TRBD2
V gene: TRBV27
clone size: -

CDR3 DNA: TGTGCCAGCAGTGACGGACAGGCAATCTATGGCTACACCTTC
CDR3 protein: CASSDGQAIYGYTF
J gene: TRBJ1-2
D gene: TRBD1
V gene: TRBV28
clone size: few